The source of this T cell receptor (beta chain) is a study of blood T cell repertoires in COVID-19. The overall study: Samples came from the United States, Italy and Spain, spanning acute and convalescent COVID-19. PBMCs, B-cell-depleted T cells, or T cells provided the cDNA or gDNA that made up the material.

This CDR3 is 14 amino acids long. After removal of 5 bases from V and 3 bases from J, the junction contained 5 bases not matched to a gene. The germline CDR1 and CDR2 sequences are MNHEY and SVGAGI. Original methodology: Estimated nucleated cell counts came from reference gene primer amplification. Profiling relied on immunoSEQ multiplex PCR, and the TCRdb table lists in-frame clones only, not all of them. V, J and clone size were drawn from that table, and D and trimming were deduced from the DNA. The sample lists around 230,000 clones, 83% occurring once. The V gene is TRBV6-5, the J gene TRBJ1-2; 8 bases align to TRBD1. Sequenced: peripheral blood. The receptor was derived from a middle-aged woman with active or convalescent COVID-19. This CDR3 reads CASSRTGMDYGYTF. CDR3 DNA: TGTGCCAGCAGTAGGACAGGGATGGACTATGGCTACACCTTC.